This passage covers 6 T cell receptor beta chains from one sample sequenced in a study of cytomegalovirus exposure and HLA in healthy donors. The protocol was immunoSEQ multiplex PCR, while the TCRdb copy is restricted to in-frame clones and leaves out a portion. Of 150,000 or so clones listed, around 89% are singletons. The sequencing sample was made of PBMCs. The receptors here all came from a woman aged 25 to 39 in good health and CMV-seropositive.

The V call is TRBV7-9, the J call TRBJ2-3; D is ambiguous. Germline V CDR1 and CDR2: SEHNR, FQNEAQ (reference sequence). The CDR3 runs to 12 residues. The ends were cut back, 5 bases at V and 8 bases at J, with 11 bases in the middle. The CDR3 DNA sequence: TGTGCCAGCAGCCCCGAGCTTGGTACGCAGTATTTT. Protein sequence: CASSPELGTQYF.

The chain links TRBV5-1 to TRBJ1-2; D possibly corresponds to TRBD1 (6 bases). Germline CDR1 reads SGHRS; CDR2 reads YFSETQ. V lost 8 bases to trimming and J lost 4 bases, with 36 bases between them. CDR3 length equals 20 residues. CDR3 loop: CASGPPLDTALPGVVYGYTF. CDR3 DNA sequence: TGCGCCAGTGGGCCCCCTTTGGATACAGCTCTGCCAGGGGTTGTCTATGGCTACACCTTC. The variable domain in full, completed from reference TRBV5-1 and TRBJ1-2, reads KAGVTQTPRYLIKTRGQQVTLSCSPISGHRSVSWYQQTPGQGLQFLFEYFSETQRNKGNFPGRFSGRQFSNSRSEMNVSTLELGDSALYLCASGPPLDTALPGVVYGYTFGSGTRLTVV.

The CDR3 region has the DNA TGTGCCAGCAGCTTGGGCGGGAACTCTGGAAACACCATATATTTT. This translates into CASSLGGNSGNTIYF. This chain links TRBV5-5 with TRBJ1-3; D is ambiguous. V dropped 0 bases and J dropped 0 bases, with 7 bases sitting between them. The CDR3 has 15 residues. Germline-derived CDR1 and CDR2 are SGHKS and YYEKEE (reference sequence).

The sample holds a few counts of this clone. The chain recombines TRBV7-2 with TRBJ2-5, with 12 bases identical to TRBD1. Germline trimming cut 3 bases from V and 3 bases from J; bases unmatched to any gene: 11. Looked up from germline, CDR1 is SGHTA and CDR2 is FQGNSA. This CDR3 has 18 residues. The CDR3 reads CASSLRPTGTGGKETQYF. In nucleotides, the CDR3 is TGTGCCAGCAGCTTGAGACCCACCGGGACAGGGGGCAAAGAGACCCAGTACTTC.

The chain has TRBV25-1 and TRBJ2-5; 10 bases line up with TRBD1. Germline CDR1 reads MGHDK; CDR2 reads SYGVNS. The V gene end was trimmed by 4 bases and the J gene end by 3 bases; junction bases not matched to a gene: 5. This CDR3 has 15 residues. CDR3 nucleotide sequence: TGTGCCAGCAGTGTCTCCGGGACAGGGGAAGAGACCCAGTACTTC. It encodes CASSVSGTGEETQYF.

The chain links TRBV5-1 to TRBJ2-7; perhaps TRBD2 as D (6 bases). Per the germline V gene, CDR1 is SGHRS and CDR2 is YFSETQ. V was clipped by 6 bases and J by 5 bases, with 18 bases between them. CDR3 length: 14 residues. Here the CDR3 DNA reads TGCGCCAGCACCCTGGTGGGAGGCTCAGACGAGCAGTACTTC. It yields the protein CASTLVGGSDEQYF.